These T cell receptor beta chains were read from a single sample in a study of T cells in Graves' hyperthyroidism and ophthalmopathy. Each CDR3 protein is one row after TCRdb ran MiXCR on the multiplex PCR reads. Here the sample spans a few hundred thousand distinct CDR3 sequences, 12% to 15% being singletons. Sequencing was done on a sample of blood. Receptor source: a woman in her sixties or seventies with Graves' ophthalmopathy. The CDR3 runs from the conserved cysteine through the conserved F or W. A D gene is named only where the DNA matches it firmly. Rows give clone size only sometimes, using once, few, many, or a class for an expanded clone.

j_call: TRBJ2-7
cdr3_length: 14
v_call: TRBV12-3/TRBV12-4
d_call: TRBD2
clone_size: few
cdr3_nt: TGTGCCAGCAGTTTTGGGAGCGGGACCTACGAGCAGTACTTC
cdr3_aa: CASSFGSGTYEQYF

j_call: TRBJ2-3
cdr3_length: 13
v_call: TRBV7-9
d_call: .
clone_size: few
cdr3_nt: TGTGCCAGCAGGGACGGCGCTCGCTATACGCAGTATTTT
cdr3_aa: CASRDGARYTQYF

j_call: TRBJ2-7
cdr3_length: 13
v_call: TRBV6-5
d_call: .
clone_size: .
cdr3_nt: TGTGCCAGCAGTTACGTAGGGCCCTACGAGCAGTACTTC
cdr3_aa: CASSYVGPYEQYF

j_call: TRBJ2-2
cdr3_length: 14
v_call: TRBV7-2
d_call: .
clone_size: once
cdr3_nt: TGTGCCAGCAGCTTAGAGCCTAACACCGGGGAGCTGTTTTTT
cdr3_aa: CASSLEPNTGELFF

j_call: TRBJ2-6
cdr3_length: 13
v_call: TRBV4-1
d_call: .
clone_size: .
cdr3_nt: TGCGCCAGCAGGGGAACTGGGGCCAACGTCCTGACTTTC
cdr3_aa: CASRGTGANVLTF

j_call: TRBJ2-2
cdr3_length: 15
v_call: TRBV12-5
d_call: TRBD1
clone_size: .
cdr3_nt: TGTGCTAGTGGTTTGACAGGGGACCTGGCCGGGGAGCTGTTTTTT
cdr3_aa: CASGLTGDLAGELFF

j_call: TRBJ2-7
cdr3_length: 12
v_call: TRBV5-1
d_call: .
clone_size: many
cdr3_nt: TGCGCCAGCAGCTTTAATGGGGGCGAGCAGTACTTC
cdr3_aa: CASSFNGGEQYF

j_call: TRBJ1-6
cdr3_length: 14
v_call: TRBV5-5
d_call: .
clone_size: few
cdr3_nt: TGTGCCAGCAGCCTCGCCGGGTTTAATTCACCCCTCCACTTT
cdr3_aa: CASSLAGFNSPLHF

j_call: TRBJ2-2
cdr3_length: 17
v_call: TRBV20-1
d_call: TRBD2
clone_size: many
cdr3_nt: TGCAGTGCTCCACCCCCGGGACTAGCGGGGAACACCGGGGAGCTGTTTTTT
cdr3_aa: CSAPPPGLAGNTGELFF

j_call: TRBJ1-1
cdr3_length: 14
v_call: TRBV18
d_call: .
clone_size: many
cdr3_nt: TGTGCCAGCTCACCACGGGCGGATTCTGCAGGGGCTTTCTTT
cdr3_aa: CASSPRADSAGAFF

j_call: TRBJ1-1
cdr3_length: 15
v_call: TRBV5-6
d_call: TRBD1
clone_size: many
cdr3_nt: TGTGCCAGCAGCCGGACTGGACAGGGTAACACTGAAGCTTTCTTT
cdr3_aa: CASSRTGQGNTEAFF

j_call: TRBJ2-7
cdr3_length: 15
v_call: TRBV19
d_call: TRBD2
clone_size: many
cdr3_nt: TGTGCCAGTACCCGAGCGACTAGCGGCCCCTACGAGCAGTACTTC
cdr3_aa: CASTRATSGPYEQYF

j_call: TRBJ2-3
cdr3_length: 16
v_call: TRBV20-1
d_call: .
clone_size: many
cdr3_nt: TGCAGTGCTGACATGGGGGTCCCCGATAGCACAGATACGCAGTATTTT
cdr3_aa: CSADMGVPDSTDTQYF

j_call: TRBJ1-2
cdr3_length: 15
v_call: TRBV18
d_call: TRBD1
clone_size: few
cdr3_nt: TGTGCCAGCTCACCAAGGGGACAGGGGAACTATGGCTACACCTTC
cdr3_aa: CASSPRGQGNYGYTF

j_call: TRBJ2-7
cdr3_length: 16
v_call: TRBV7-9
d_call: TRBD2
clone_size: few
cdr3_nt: TGTGCCAGCAGCTTAGATGAGCGGGAGGTCTCCTACGAGCAGTACTTC
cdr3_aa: CASSLDEREVSYEQYF

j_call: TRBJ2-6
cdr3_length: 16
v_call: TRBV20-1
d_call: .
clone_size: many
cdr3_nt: TGCAGTGCTAGAGAGGGCAGGGCGTCTGGGGCCAACGTCCTGACTTTC
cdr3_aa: CSAREGRASGANVLTF

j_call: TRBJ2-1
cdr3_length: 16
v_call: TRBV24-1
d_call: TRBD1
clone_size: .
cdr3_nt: TGTGCCACCAGTGTACCGGACAGGGTCGGAATAAATGAGCAGTTCTTC
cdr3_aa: CATSVPDRVGINEQFF

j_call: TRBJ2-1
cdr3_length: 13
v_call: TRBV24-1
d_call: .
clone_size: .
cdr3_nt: TGTGCCACCAGTGATTTTCTGGTGAATGAGCAGTTCTTC
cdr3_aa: CATSDFLVNEQFF

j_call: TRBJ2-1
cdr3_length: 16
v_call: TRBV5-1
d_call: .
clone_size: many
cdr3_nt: TGCGCCAGCAGATTTAGGCCCGAAAGCTCCTACAATGAGCAGTTCTTC
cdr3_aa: CASRFRPESSYNEQFF

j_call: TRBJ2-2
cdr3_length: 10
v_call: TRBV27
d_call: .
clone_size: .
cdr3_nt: TGTGCCAGCCCGACGGTGGAGGGGTTTTTT
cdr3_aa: CASPTVEGFF

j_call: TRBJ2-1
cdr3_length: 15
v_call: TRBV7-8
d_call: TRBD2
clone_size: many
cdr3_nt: TGTGCCAGCAGGCCACGCCGGACTAGCCCCGGGGAGCAGTTCTTC
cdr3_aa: CASRPRRTSPGEQFF

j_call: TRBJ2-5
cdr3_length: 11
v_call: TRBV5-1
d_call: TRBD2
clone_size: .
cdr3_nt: TGCGCCAGCAGCGCCGGGGGGAGCCAGTACTTC
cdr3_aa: CASSAGGSQYF

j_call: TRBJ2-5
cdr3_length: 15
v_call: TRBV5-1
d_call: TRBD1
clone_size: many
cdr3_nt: TGCGCCAGCAGCGGACCGGGACAGGGGGAAGAGACCCAGTACTTC
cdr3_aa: CASSGPGQGEETQYF

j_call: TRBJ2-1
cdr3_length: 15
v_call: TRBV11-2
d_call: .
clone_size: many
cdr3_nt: TGTGCCAGCAGCCAAACAGGAGCCTCCTACAATGAGCAGTTCTTC
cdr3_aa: CASSQTGASYNEQFF

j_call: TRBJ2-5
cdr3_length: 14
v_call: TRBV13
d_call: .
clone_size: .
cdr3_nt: TGTGCCAGCAACTCATGGGGGCGACAAGAGACCCAGTACTTC
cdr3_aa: CASNSWGRQETQYF

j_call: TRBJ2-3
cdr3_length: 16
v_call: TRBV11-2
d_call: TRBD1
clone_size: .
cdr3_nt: TGTGCCAGCAGCTTATGGTCAGGGGGCATGACAGATACGCAGTATTTT
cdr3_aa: CASSLWSGGMTDTQYF

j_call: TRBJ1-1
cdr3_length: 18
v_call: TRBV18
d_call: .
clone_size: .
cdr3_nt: TGTGCCAGCTCACCCTCGTGGGCCTCTAACGGGGCGAACACTGAAGCTTTCTTT
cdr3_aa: CASSPSWASNGANTEAFF

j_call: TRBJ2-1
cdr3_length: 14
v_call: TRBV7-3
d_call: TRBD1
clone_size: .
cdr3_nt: TGTGCCAGCAGCTCCCCCGGGACAGTCAATGAGCAGTTCTTC
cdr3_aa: CASSSPGTVNEQFF

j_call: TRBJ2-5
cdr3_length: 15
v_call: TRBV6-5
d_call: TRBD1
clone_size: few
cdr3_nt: TGTGCCAGCAGTTACGGGGGGACAGGTCAAGAGACCCAGTACTTC
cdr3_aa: CASSYGGTGQETQYF

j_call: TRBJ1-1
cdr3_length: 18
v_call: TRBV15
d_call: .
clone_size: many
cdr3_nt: TGTGCCACCAGCAGAGATAGCACCAGGATAAAAATGAACACTGAAGCTTTCTTT
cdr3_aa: CATSRDSTRIKMNTEAFF

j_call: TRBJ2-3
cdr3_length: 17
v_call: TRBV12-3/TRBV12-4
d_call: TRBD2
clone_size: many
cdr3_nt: TGTGCCAGCACCCGGGGGACTAGCAGATTGAGCACAGATACGCAGTATTTT
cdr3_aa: CASTRGTSRLSTDTQYF

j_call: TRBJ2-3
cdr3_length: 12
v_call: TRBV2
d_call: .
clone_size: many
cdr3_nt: TGTGCCAGCAGTGAGAGCACAGATACGCAGTATTTT
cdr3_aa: CASSESTDTQYF

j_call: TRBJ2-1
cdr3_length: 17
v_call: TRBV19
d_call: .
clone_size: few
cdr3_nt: TGTGCCAGTAGTATTTCAGGGACCACCAGCTCCTACAATGAGCAGTTCTTC
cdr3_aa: CASSISGTTSSYNEQFF

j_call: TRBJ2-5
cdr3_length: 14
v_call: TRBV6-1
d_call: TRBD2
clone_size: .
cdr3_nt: TGTGCCAGCAGTGCTAGCGGCGCCCAAGAGACCCAGTACTTC
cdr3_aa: CASSASGAQETQYF

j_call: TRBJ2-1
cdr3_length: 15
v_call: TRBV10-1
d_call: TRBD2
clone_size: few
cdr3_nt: TGCGCCAGCAGTGATACCCGGACTAGCGGGAGTGGGCAGTTCTTC
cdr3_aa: CASSDTRTSGSGQFF

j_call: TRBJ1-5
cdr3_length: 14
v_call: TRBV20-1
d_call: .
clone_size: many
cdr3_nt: TGCAGTGCTAGAGCAAGCAGGGTGAATCAGCCCCAGCATTTT
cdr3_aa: CSARASRVNQPQHF

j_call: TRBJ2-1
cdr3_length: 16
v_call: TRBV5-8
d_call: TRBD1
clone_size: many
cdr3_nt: TGTGCCAGCATCCCGGCTAACAGGGGGGCCTACAATGAGCAGTTCTTC
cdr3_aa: CASIPANRGAYNEQFF

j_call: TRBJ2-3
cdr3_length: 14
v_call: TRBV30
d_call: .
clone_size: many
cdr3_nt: TGTGCCTGGAACCCGGGATTAGGGACAGATACGCAGTATTTT
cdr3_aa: CAWNPGLGTDTQYF

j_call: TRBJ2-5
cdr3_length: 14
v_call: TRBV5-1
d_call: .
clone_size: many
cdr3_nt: TGCGCCAGCAGCTTGATAGTGGACCAAGAGACCCAGTACTTC
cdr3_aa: CASSLIVDQETQYF

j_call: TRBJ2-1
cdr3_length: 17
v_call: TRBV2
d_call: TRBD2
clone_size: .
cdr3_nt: TGTGCCAGCAGTGAAGCTTCTAGCGGGAGGGGCTACAATGAGCAGTTCTTC
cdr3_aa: CASSEASSGRGYNEQFF

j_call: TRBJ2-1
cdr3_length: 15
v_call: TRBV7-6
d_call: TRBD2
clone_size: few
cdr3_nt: TGTGCCAGCAGATCGCTAGCGGGAGGGCCCGATGAGCAGTTCTTC
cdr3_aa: CASRSLAGGPDEQFF

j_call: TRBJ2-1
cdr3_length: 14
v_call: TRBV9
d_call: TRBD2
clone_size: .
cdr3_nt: TGTGCCAGCAGCGTGGATAGCGGGAGCGGGGAGCAGTTCTTC
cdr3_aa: CASSVDSGSGEQFF

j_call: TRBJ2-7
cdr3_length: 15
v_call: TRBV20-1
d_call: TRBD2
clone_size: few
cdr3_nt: TGCAGTGCTAGTCGAGGGAGGGTTACGTCCTACGAGCAGTACTTC
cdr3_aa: CSASRGRVTSYEQYF

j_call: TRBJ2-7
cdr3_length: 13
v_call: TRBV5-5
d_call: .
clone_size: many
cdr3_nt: TGTGCCAGCAGCTTAGTCGTCCCCTACGAGCAGTACTTC
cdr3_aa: CASSLVVPYEQYF

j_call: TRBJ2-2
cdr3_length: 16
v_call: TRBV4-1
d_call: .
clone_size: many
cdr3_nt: TGCGCCAGCAGCCAAGCGACGTGGGGGAACACCGGGGAGCTGTTTTTT
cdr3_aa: CASSQATWGNTGELFF

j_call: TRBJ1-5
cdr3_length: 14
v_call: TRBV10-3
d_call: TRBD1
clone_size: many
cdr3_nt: TGTGCCATCAGTACGGACAGGAGCAATCAGCCCCAGCATTTT
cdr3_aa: CAISTDRSNQPQHF

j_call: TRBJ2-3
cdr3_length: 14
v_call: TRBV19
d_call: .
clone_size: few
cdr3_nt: TGTGCCAGTAGTATTCGACCCCGCACAGATACGCAGTATTTT
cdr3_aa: CASSIRPRTDTQYF

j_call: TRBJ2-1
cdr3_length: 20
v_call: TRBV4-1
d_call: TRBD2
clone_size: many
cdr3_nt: TGCGCCAGCAGACTACTTTTCGGGACTAGCGGGAGATTGCGCTTGAATGAGCAGTTCTTC
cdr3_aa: CASRLLFGTSGRLRLNEQFF

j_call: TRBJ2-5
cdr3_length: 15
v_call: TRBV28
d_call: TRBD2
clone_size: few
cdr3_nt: TGTGCCAGCCGCGCTAGCGGGATAGCTAGGGAGACCCAGTACTTC
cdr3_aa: CASRASGIARETQYF

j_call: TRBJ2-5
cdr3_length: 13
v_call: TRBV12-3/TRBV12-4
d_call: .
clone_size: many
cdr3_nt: TGTGCCAGCAGTACAGGGTACGCAGAGACCCAGTACTTC
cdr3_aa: CASSTGYAETQYF

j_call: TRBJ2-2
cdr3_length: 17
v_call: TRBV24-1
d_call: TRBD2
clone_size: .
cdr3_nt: TGTGCCACCAGTGATTTGTTCGGGACTAGTGGGGCCGGGGAGCTGTTTTTT
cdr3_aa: CATSDLFGTSGAGELFF

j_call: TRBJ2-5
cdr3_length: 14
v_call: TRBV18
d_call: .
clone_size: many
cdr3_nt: TGTGCCAGCTCCCCAACCGAGACAAGAGAGACCCAGTACTTC
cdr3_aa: CASSPTETRETQYF

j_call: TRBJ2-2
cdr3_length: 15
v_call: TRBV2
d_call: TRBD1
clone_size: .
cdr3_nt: TGTGCCAGCAGCCGACAGGGTGGGGTCACCGGGGAGCTGTTTTTT
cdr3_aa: CASSRQGGVTGELFF

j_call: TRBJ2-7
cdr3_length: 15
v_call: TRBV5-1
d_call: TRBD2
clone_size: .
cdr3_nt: TGCGCCAGCAGCTTTTCTAGCGGGAGAAGGGGTGAGCAGTACTTC
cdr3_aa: CASSFSSGRRGEQYF